This TCR beta chain was documented in a study of early stage breast cancer tumors. V was pared by 6 bases and J by 8 bases, with 5 bases of the junction left unmatched. CDR3 length: 12 amino acids. Germline CDR1 is SGHRS and CDR2 is YFSETQ. Repertoires were generated with immunoSEQ multiplex PCR, while TCRdb's copy carries only in-frame clones and drops some. The sample lists tens of thousands of clones, about three quarters seen once, with 3% to 4% in the top ten. This clonotype was obtained from a person aged 35-49 years with breast cancer. The sequencing input was blood. The chain joins TRBV5-1 to TRBJ2-5; 9 bases align to TRBD1. The DNA for the CDR3 is TGCGCCAGCATGGGACAGGGTCGAACCCAGTACTTC. The encoded protein is CASMGQGRTQYF.